The 20 T cell receptor beta chains listed next were all sequenced from one sample in a study of STAT5B mutations in CD4+ large granular lymphocyte leukemia. Repertoires were generated with immunoSEQ multiplex PCR, while TCRdb's copy carries only in-frame clones and drops some. The profile shows 30,000 to 40,000 clones, less than 80% of them singletons. Source material: CD4+ T cells from blood buffy coats. Receptor source: a human donor in good health.

This rearrangement joins TRBV2 to TRBJ2-1; 12 bases are a match to TRBD2. The germline V gene has CDR1 SNHLY and CDR2 FYNNEI. V was pared by 6 bases and J by 8 bases, with 11 bases of the junction left unmatched. The CDR3 extends over 16 amino acids. CDR3 bases: TGTGCCAGCAGGGGGGGCAGGACTAGCGGGGTCGATGAGCAGTTCTTC. Translation gives CASRGGRTSGVDEQFF. Using reference TRBV2 and TRBJ2-1 for the parts outside the CDR3, the full variable domain is EPEVTQTPSHQVTQMGQEVILRCVPISNHLYFYWYRQILGQKVEFLVSFYNNEISEKSEIFDDQFSVERPDGSNFTLKIRSTKLEDSAMYFCASRGGRTSGVDEQFFGPGTRLTVL.

This chain links TRBV29-1 with TRBJ2-1; 10 nucleotides align to TRBD2. The CDR3 is made up of 13 amino acids. With V trimmed by 4 bases and J by 3 bases, 0 bases remained unmatched. Germline CDR1 is SQVTM and CDR2 is ANQGSEA. The CDR3 DNA sequence: TGCAGCGTTGGACTAGCGGGCTACAATGAGCAGTTCTTC. This gives the protein CSVGLAGYNEQFF.

The CDR3 nucleotides read TGTGCCAGCAGTCCAGCCCGGACAGGGGGCATCTCACCCCTCCACTTT. It yields the protein CASSPARTGGISPLHF. The V and J genes are TRBV28 and TRBJ1-6; 11 bases line up with TRBD1. Trimming took 5 bases from V and 10 from J; bases not matched to a gene: 10. The germline V gene encodes CDR1 MDHEN and CDR2 SYDVKM. The CDR3 runs to 16 residues.

The chain uses TRBV6-5 and TRBJ2-1; D not certain. In germline, CDR1 is MNHEY, CDR2 SVGAGI. This CDR3 spans 13 amino acids. V shed 6 bases and J shed 5 bases, with 11 bases lying between them. The CDR3, as DNA: TGTGCCAGCAGAGTCGGGCTTAACAATGAGCAGTTCTTC. It translates to CASRVGLNNEQFF.

V usage is TRBV19 and J usage is TRBJ1-4, with a possible D match to TRBD1 (6 bases). Trimming left V 10 bases short and J 7 bases short, with 16 bases between. Germline-derived CDR1 and CDR2 are LNHDA and SQIVND (reference sequence). This CDR3 has 13 residues. The CDR3 protein is CATSYGGGEKLFF. In nucleotides, the CDR3 is TGTGCCACCTCATATGGGGGCGGTGAAAAACTGTTTTTT.

This sequence joins TRBV18 and TRBJ1-1; unclear D gene. Germline V gene lookup returns CDR1 KGHSH and CDR2 LQKENI. V was pared by 6 bases and J by 1 base, with 9 bases between. The CDR3 consists of 13 residues. The CDR3 reads CASSQQKNTEAFF. CDR3 in DNA: TGTGCCAGCTCTCAACAGAAGAACACTGAAGCTTTCTTT.

The chain is built from TRBV10-3 and TRBJ2-2; D is ambiguous. Germline lookup yields CDR1 ENHRY and CDR2 SYGVKD. The V end lost 3 bases, the J end lost 3 bases, and 8 bases lay between the germline ends. The CDR3 has 14 residues. Here the CDR3 reads CAISDPMDTGELFF. CDR3 bases: TGTGCCATCAGTGACCCTATGGACACCGGGGAGCTGTTTTTT.

This clone was seen just once. The rearrangement joins TRBV6-6 to TRBJ1-6; D is undetermined. The V gene's germline CDR1 is MNHNY and CDR2 SVGAGI (reference sequence). The ends were cut back, 6 bases at V and 9 bases at J, with 9 bases in the middle. This CDR3 is built from 12 residues. The CDR3 DNA reads as TGTGCCAGCAGATCCTGGGGTTCACCCCTCCACTTT. Amino acid sequence: CASRSWGSPLHF.

This chain uses TRBV30 with TRBJ1-6; D is perhaps TRBD1 (6 bases). CDR1 is GTSNPN, CDR2 SVGIG, per germline (reference sequence). This CDR3 region has 15 residues. Trimming pared 3 bases from V and 7 bases from J, leaving 16 bases between. DNA of the CDR3: TGTGCCTGGAGGGCCGGGGGGGCGGGGAATTCACCCCTCCACTTT. This translates into CAWRAGGAGNSPLHF.

The rearrangement joins TRBV6-5 to TRBJ2-3, with no clear D. CDR3 length: 12 amino acids. V was shortened by 6 bases and J by 2 bases, with 6 bases between the two germline ends. Germline V gene sequence: CDR1 MNHEY, CDR2 SVGAGI. The CDR3 region is CASRDLTDTQYF. The DNA of the CDR3 is TGTGCCAGCAGGGACCTCACAGATACGCAGTATTTT.

The chain has TRBV6-1 and TRBJ2-5; no clear D. Germline CDR1 MNHNS, CDR2 SASEGT. V lost 2 bases and J 4 bases, leaving 14 bases between the germline ends. The CDR3 is made up of 15 amino acids. In nucleotides, the CDR3 is TGTGCCAGCAGTGAACGAGGCAGATTGGGAGAGACCCAGTACTTC. Its translation: CASSERGRLGETQYF.

This chain uses TRBV10-3 with TRBJ2-6; tentatively, D is TRBD1 (6 bases). This CDR3 is 19 amino acids long. The ends were cut back, 4 bases at V and 1 base at J, with 20 bases in the middle. In germline, CDR1 is ENHRY, CDR2 SYGVKD. The CDR3 coding sequence is TGTGCCATCAGTGGGAGAGTGGACAGAACTGATTCTGGGGCCAACGTCCTGACTTTC. Its translation: CAISGRVDRTDSGANVLTF.

This clone was detected only a few times. The V call is TRBV7-2, the J call TRBJ1-1; D is unresolved. CDR1 SGHTA and CDR2 FQGNSA come from the germline V gene. Deletions cut 5 bases from V and 4 bases from J, with 11 bases between. This CDR3 has 13 residues. The CDR3: CASSAGSLTEAFF. CDR3 in DNA: TGTGCCAGCAGCGCAGGCAGTCTCACTGAAGCTTTCTTT.

The chain couples TRBV6-5 to TRBJ1-2, with D perhaps TRBD1 (6 bases). CDR1 is MNHEY and CDR2 is SVGAGI in the germline V gene. The CDR3 contains 13 residues. The V and J ends lost 6 bases and 5 bases respectively, with 13 bases between them. This CDR3 reads CASRRTALYGYTF. As DNA, the CDR3 is TGTGCCAGCAGAAGGACAGCTTTATATGGCTACACCTTC.

This clone was found a few times. The CDR3 nucleotides are TGTGCCACCACCCTGGGCCGACGAACCGGGGAGCTGTTTTTT. Translation gives CATTLGRRTGELFF. The V call is TRBV28, the J call TRBJ2-2; unclear D gene. Deletions cut 10 bases from V and 5 bases from J, with 17 bases between. There are 14 residues in the CDR3. CDR1 MDHEN and CDR2 SYDVKM come from the germline V gene.

V and J are TRBV5-4 and TRBJ1-4; 7 nucleotides match TRBD1. The CDR3 runs 16 residues. The V segment lost 4 bases and the J segment 0 bases; nucleotides outside the gene matches: 6. The germline V gene has CDR1 SGHNT and CDR2 YYREEE (reference sequence). CDR3: CASSTDRIATNEKLFF. The CDR3 DNA follows: TGTGCCAGCAGCACGGACAGGATTGCAACTAATGAAAAACTGTTTTTT.

This clone was found a few times. The chain links TRBV11-2 to TRBJ1-1; no definite D call. The CDR3 is made up of 14 amino acids. V lost 5 bases, J lost 0 bases, and 10 bases lay in between. Germline lookup yields CDR1 SGHAT and CDR2 FQNNGV. The DNA of the CDR3 is TGTGCCAGCAGCCCTTCCCCGGTGAACACTGAAGCTTTCTTT. The encoded protein is CASSPSPVNTEAFF.

The chain employs TRBV27 and TRBJ1-4; D gene ambiguous. This CDR3 is 18 amino acids long. The V end was cut by 5 bases, the J end by 5 bases, with 24 bases between. Germline assignment: CDR1 MNHEY and CDR2 SMNVEV (reference sequence). CDR3 loop: CASSPRRILSHSNEKLFF. CDR3 DNA sequence: TGTGCCAGCAGTCCCCGGAGAATCTTGAGTCATTCCAATGAAAAACTGTTTTTT.

The chain carries TRBV5-6 and TRBJ2-2; D is uncertain. Germline lookup yields CDR1 SGHDT and CDR2 YYEEEE. V lost 0 bases to trimming and J lost 6 bases, with 15 bases between them. CDR3 length: 16 amino acids. CDR3 residues: CASSLVFRRLAGELFF. As DNA, the CDR3 is TGTGCCAGCAGCTTGGTATTTCGCAGGCTTGCCGGGGAGCTGTTTTTT. Combining the CDR3 with reference TRBV5-6 and TRBJ2-2 gives the whole variable domain DAGVTQSPTHLIKTRGQQVTLRCSPKSGHDTVSWYQQALGQGPQFIFQYYEEEERQRGNFPDRFSGHQFPNYSSELNVNALLLGDSALYLCASSLVFRRLAGELFFGEGSRLTVL.

The V gene is TRBV12-5, the J gene TRBJ1-1; weak D call: TRBD1 (5 bases). Between the trimmed V and J ends, which lost 1 base and 0 bases, there was a span of 9 bases. Germline V gives CDR1 LGHNT, CDR2 FRNRAP. The CDR3 contains 15 residues. The chain's CDR3 is CASGLGRELNTEAFF. The CDR3 nucleotides are TGTGCTAGTGGTTTGGGCAGGGAACTGAACACTGAAGCTTTCTTT.